What follows are 29 T cell receptor beta chains derived from one specimen sequenced in a study of T cell changes during pregnancy in multiple sclerosis. Clones were read by immunoSEQ multiplex PCR, and TCRdb kept only the in-frame ones, dropping some. The sample has tens of thousands of clones, approximately 86% seen once; the top ten hold roughly 1.7%. Here the sequenced sample was peripheral blood, taken in the first trimester of pregnancy. The receptors originated from a female donor with multiple sclerosis, enrolled in a pregnancy study.

The chain has TRBV18 and TRBJ1-5; no clear D gene. The CDR3 totals 13 residues. V gave up 2 bases and J gave up 5 bases, with 7 bases separating them. Germline CDR1 and CDR2: KGHSH and LQKENI. The chain's CDR3 is CASSPNLDQPQHF. DNA of the CDR3: TGTGCCAGCTCACCAAATTTAGATCAGCCCCAGCATTTT.

A few counts support this clone. The gene calls are TRBV5-5 and TRBJ2-7; 7 bases fit TRBD1. The V gene's germline CDR1 is SGHKS and CDR2 YYEKEE (reference sequence). J gave up 2 bases and V 7 bases, and 6 bases lay outside the gene matches. The CDR3 sequence is 13 residues long. The CDR3 DNA sequence: TGTGCCAGCGGTACAGGGGCGGCCTACGAGCAGTACTTC. Protein product: CASGTGAAYEQYF.

The chain uses TRBV10-2 and TRBJ2-7; TRBD2 is a possible D gene (6 bases). The germline V and J ends were trimmed by 2 bases and 10 bases, with 12 bases remaining between them. The CDR3 contains 12 residues. The germline V gene encodes CDR1 WSHSY and CDR2 SAAADI. CDR3 in DNA: TGCGCCAGCAGTGAGGGCGGCGGGGAACAGTACTTC. Translated, it gives CASSEGGGEQYF.

The rearrangement uses TRBV5-6 and TRBJ2-5, with 7 nucleotides matching TRBD1. The germline gives CDR1 SGHDT, CDR2 YYEEEE. The CDR3 is 14 amino acids. V lost 5 bases, J lost 4 bases, and 8 bases stayed unmatched. The CDR3 spells CASSPTGVGETQYF. Here the CDR3 DNA reads TGTGCCAGCAGTCCAACAGGGGTTGGAGAGACCCAGTACTTC. Full variable domain (missing parts from reference TRBV5-6 and TRBJ2-5): DAGVTQSPTHLIKTRGQQVTLRCSPKSGHDTVSWYQQALGQGPQFIFQYYEEEERQRGNFPDRFSGHQFPNYSSELNVNALLLGDSALYLCASSPTGVGETQYFGPGTRLLVL.

This chain connects TRBV29-1 to TRBJ2-1; the D gene is possibly TRBD1 (6 bases). Germline values: CDR1 SQVTM, CDR2 ANQGSEA. The V end lost 2 bases, the J end lost 6 bases, and 20 bases lay between the germline ends. CDR3 size: 16 residues. CDR3 DNA sequence: TGCAGCGTTGAATTGTCGGGACAAAGTCTTACCAATGAGCAGTTCTTC. Protein product: CSVELSGQSLTNEQFF.

This chain connects TRBV5-1 to TRBJ2-2; tentative D call: TRBD2 (6 bases). This CDR3 region has 16 residues. V lost 4 bases and J lost 4, with 17 bases in between. CDR1 is SGHRS and CDR2 is YFSETQ in the germline V gene. This CDR3 reads CASSPREGGSTGELFF. In nucleotides, the CDR3 is TGCGCCAGCAGCCCCCGTGAGGGAGGTTCCACCGGGGAGCTGTTTTTT. Full variable domain (missing parts from reference TRBV5-1 and TRBJ2-2): KAGVTQTPRYLIKTRGQQVTLSCSPISGHRSVSWYQQTPGQGLQFLFEYFSETQRNKGNFPGRFSGRQFSNSRSEMNVSTLELGDSALYLCASSPREGGSTGELFFGEGSRLTVL.

J is TRBJ2-1 and V is TRBV7-8, with 8 bases fitting TRBD2. Looked up from germline, CDR1 is SGHVS and CDR2 is FQNEAQ. The CDR3 totals 17 residues. With V trimmed by 5 bases and J by 8 bases, 17 bases remained unmatched. The CDR3 region has the DNA TGTGCCAGCAGCGACCGAACGGGACTAGGCATTGCCCATGAGCAGTTCTTC. It codes for CASSDRTGLGIAHEQFF.

The gene calls are TRBV5-1 and TRBJ2-2; 11 bases align to TRBD2. The CDR3 is 16 amino acids. Germline CDR1 SGHRS, CDR2 YFSETQ. The J segment lost 5 bases and the V segment lost 2 bases, leaving 5 bases of the junction unmatched. The CDR3 protein is CASSFTSGSGTGELFF. For the CDR3, the DNA is TGCGCCAGCAGCTTTACTAGCGGGAGTGGAACCGGGGAGCTGTTTTTT. The variable domain in full, with the rest retrieved from reference TRBV5-1 and TRBJ2-2, is KAGVTQTPRYLIKTRGQQVTLSCSPISGHRSVSWYQQTPGQGLQFLFEYFSETQRNKGNFPGRFSGRQFSNSRSEMNVSTLELGDSALYLCASSFTSGSGTGELFFGEGSRLTVL.

About this clone: Given a much more abundant clone one base away, this may be a read error. The V gene is TRBV10-3, the J gene TRBJ2-7; TRBD2 aligns across 14 bases. V lost 2 bases to trimming and J lost 5 bases; unmatched junction nucleotides: 2. The germline V gene encodes CDR1 ENHRY and CDR2 SYGVKD. The CDR3 has 15 amino acids. In nucleotides, the CDR3 is TGTGCCATCAGTGAGATGACTAGCGGGGGGGACGAGCAGTACTTC. Translating gives CAISEMTSGGDEQYF.

This clone has only one observation. This rearrangement joins TRBV7-9 to TRBJ2-1; TRBD2 matches at 9 bases. The CDR3 is 16 residues long. Germline CDR1 is SEHNR and CDR2 is FQNEAQ (reference sequence). V gave up 5 bases and J gave up 7 bases; unmatched junction bases: 12. DNA of the CDR3: TGTGCCAGCAGCGTGTTAGCGGGAGTGAGTTTGAATGAGCAGTTCTTC. Its translation: CASSVLAGVSLNEQFF.

The chain combines TRBV19 with TRBJ1-4; 11 nucleotides match TRBD1. CDR1 and CDR2 (germline): LNHDA, SQIVND (reference sequence). The V segment lost 7 bases and the J segment 6 bases; nucleotides outside the gene matches: 25. The CDR3 runs 21 residues. The CDR3 bases are TGTGCCAGTATGGACAGGGGGCGACAGTTTCTTTCAACCATATCGGATGAAAAACTGTTTTTT. It is translated as CASMDRGRQFLSTISDEKLFF.

CDR3 nucleotides: TGTGCTAGTGGTTTCGGGGGGAGGGCCTCGGGCACCGGGGAGCTGTTTTTT. Protein: CASGFGGRASGTGELFF. This chain connects TRBV12-5 to TRBJ2-2; 7 bases agree with TRBD2. The germline V gene encodes CDR1 LGHNT and CDR2 FRNRAP. V lost 3 bases, J lost 4 bases, and 11 bases stayed unmatched. The CDR3 loop spans 17 amino acids.

V usage is TRBV19 and J usage is TRBJ1-5; D is ambiguous. Germline CDR1 and CDR2: LNHDA and SQIVND (reference sequence). CDR3 size: 12 residues. Trimming took off 6 bases at V and 5 bases at J, with 8 bases between the two ends. CDR3 protein: CASRGKDQPQHF. In nucleotides, the CDR3 is TGTGCCAGTAGGGGCAAAGATCAGCCCCAGCATTTT.

The chain recombines TRBV7-9 with TRBJ2-7, with D unclear. Trimming left V 2 bases short and J 2 bases short, with 13 bases between. CDR3 length equals 15 residues. Germline-derived CDR1 and CDR2 are SEHNR and FQNEAQ (reference sequence). The CDR3, as DNA: TGTGCCAGCAGCTTATGGTCGGGTCCAACCTACGAGCAGTACTTC. This translates into CASSLWSGPTYEQYF.

V is TRBV5-1 and J is TRBJ2-7, with 16 bases identical to TRBD2. The V gene's germline CDR1 is SGHRS and CDR2 YFSETQ. The CDR3 runs 15 residues. V was clipped by 4 bases and J by 7 bases; unmatched bases: 5. CDR3 sequence: CASSGGLAGGGEQYF. Here the CDR3 DNA reads TGCGCCAGCAGCGGGGGACTAGCGGGAGGGGGAGAGCAGTACTTC.

The chain has TRBV5-1 and TRBJ2-1; D is perhaps TRBD2 (5 bases). The CDR3 is 13 amino acids. Per the germline V gene, CDR1 is SGHRS and CDR2 is YFSETQ. Trimming took 4 bases from V and 4 from J, leaving 9 bases between them. The CDR3 sequence is CASSADLYNEQFF. The CDR3 nucleotides read TGCGCCAGCAGCGCGGACTTGTACAATGAGCAGTTCTTC.

V gene TRBV6-5 combines with J gene TRBJ1-2; the D is unclear. The CDR3 sequence is 13 residues long. The germline V gene encodes CDR1 MNHEY and CDR2 SVGAGI. The germline V and J ends were trimmed by 5 bases and 7 bases, with 14 bases remaining between them. Here the CDR3 reads CASSLTGAPGYTF. The CDR3 nucleotides read TGTGCCAGCAGTCTGACGGGAGCGCCTGGCTACACCTTC.

The gene calls are TRBV5-1 and TRBJ2-7; 8 bases match TRBD1. The V and J ends lost 4 bases and 0 bases, in that order; junction bases with no gene match: 3. Germline CDR1 reads SGHRS; CDR2 reads YFSETQ. The CDR3 is 14 residues long. Written as DNA, the CDR3 is TGCGCCAGCAGCGGGACAGGTGGCTCCTACGAGCAGTACTTC. Translation: CASSGTGGSYEQYF.

The chain couples TRBV7-2 to TRBJ2-2; 7 bases map to TRBD2. The trim removed 3 bases at V and 7 bases at J, leaving 8 bases unmatched. The CDR3 length is 15 residues. Germline V gene sequence: CDR1 SGHTA, CDR2 FQGNSA. The CDR3 bases are TGTGCCAGCAGCTTGGGCGGGAGACTGGGCGGGGAGCTGTTTTTT. It translates to CASSLGGRLGGELFF.

J is TRBJ1-1 and V is TRBV18, with D unclear. The CDR3 runs 12 residues. Per germline, CDR1 KGHSH and CDR2 LQKENI. The V end lost 3 bases, the J end lost 4 bases, and 6 bases lay between the germline ends. The CDR3 spells CASSPTTTEAFF. The CDR3 DNA reads as TGTGCCAGCTCACCTACTACCACTGAAGCTTTCTTT.

The J gene is TRBJ2-3, the V gene TRBV28; D gene ambiguous. Trimming pared 10 bases from V and 2 bases from J, leaving 13 bases between. The CDR3 sequence is 13 residues long. The V gene's germline CDR1 is MDHEN and CDR2 SYDVKM. The CDR3 sequence: CAIQWYTTDTQYF. CDR3 coding DNA: TGTGCCATCCAGTGGTACACCACAGATACGCAGTATTTT.

In its sample, this clone was seen once. The V call is TRBV7-9, the J call TRBJ1-5; maybe TRBD1 (5 bases). The CDR3 runs 13 residues. CDR1 and CDR2 from the germline V gene are SEHNR and FQNEAQ (reference sequence). Between the trimmed V and J ends, which lost 1 base and 9 bases, there was a span of 10 bases. CDR3 sequence (DNA): TGTGCCAGCAGCTTAGATTGGGGGGGGCCCCAGCATTTT. Amino acids: CASSLDWGGPQHF.

In its sample, this clone is medium-sized. The chain couples TRBV7-2 to TRBJ2-5, with 10 bases matching TRBD2. This CDR3 contains 16 residues. Germline CDR1 SGHTA, CDR2 FQGNSA. Losses at the gene ends were 4 bases for V and 3 bases for J; bases not matched to a gene: 8. CDR3 protein: CASSWGYLAGEETQYF. The CDR3 DNA is TGTGCCAGCAGCTGGGGATACCTAGCGGGAGAAGAGACCCAGTACTTC.

This chain joins TRBV5-1 and TRBJ2-7; tentatively, D is TRBD1 (5 bases). This CDR3 contains 18 residues. The ends were cut back, 0 bases at V and 0 bases at J, with 19 bases in the middle. Looked up from germline, CDR1 is SGHRS and CDR2 is YFSETQ. The CDR3, as DNA: TGCGCCAGCAGCTTGGGGGTCAGGGTATCTCCGACCTCCTACGAGCAGTACTTC. Its translation: CASSLGVRVSPTSYEQYF.

The chain combines TRBV5-1 with TRBJ2-4; 7 nucleotides agree with TRBD2. From germline, CDR1 is SGHRS and CDR2 YFSETQ. The CDR3 has 15 residues. The trim removed 0 bases at V and 8 bases at J, leaving 8 bases unmatched. Written as DNA, the CDR3 is TGCGCCAGCAGCTTGGAGGGAGGGCCATTGGACATTCAGTACTTC. This encodes CASSLEGGPLDIQYF. Full variable domain (rest looked up from reference TRBV5-1 and TRBJ2-4): KAGVTQTPRYLIKTRGQQVTLSCSPISGHRSVSWYQQTPGQGLQFLFEYFSETQRNKGNFPGRFSGRQFSNSRSEMNVSTLELGDSALYLCASSLEGGPLDIQYFGAGTRLSVL.

The chain joins TRBV9 to TRBJ2-3; possible D gene TRBD2, 5 bases. There are 17 residues in the CDR3. The germline V gene encodes CDR1 SGDLS and CDR2 YYNGEE. Deletions cut 0 bases from V and 3 bases from J, with 17 bases between. The CDR3 coding sequence is TGTGCCAGCAGCGTAGTCAGTACCGGGGTAGGGACAGATACGCAGTATTTT. It yields the protein CASSVVSTGVGTDTQYF.

This clone was detected once. The chain employs TRBV28 and TRBJ1-2; TRBD1 might be the D (5 bases). This CDR3 region has 13 residues. The germline V gene encodes CDR1 MDHEN and CDR2 SYDVKM. Trimming shortened V by 2 bases and J by 6 bases, and 10 bases separated the two germline ends. CDR3 nucleotides: TGTGCCAGCAGTTTACAGGGATTCGATGGCTACACCTTC. This codes for CASSLQGFDGYTF.

The chain employs TRBV12-5 and TRBJ2-1; TRBD1 agrees at 9 bases. Germline values: CDR1 LGHNT, CDR2 FRNRAP. The CDR3 is 17 amino acids. The V and J ends lost 0 bases and 1 base, in that order; junction bases with no gene match: 4. The CDR3 region has the DNA TGTGCTAGTGGTTTGGTACTTGGGACAGGGTCCTACAATGAGCAGTTCTTC. Translated, it gives CASGLVLGTGSYNEQFF.

This rearrangement joins TRBV5-1 to TRBJ2-2; D is unclear. The CDR3 has 13 residues. The germline V gene has CDR1 SGHRS and CDR2 YFSETQ. V gave up 3 bases and J gave up 3 bases, with 6 bases separating them. In nucleotides, the CDR3 is TGCGCCAGCAGCTCTCAGTACACCGGGGAGCTGTTTTTT. Residues: CASSSQYTGELFF.